The T cell receptor (beta chain) under discussion was sequenced for a study of blood T cell repertoires in COVID-19. Study in general: T cells, B-cell-depleted T cells, or PBMCs provided the cDNA or gDNA that served as material.

This CDR3 is built from 16 residues. The V and J ends lost 0 bases and 0 bases respectively, with 11 bases between them. Looked up from germline, CDR1 is LGHDT and CDR2 is YNNKEL (reference sequence). The table came from immunoSEQ multiplex PCR; TCRdb's copy has only in-frame clones and leaves some out. The data hold about 50,000 clones, with 70% to 90% observed a single time. Sequencing input: peripheral blood. This rearrangement joins TRBV3-1 (or the pseudogene TRBV3-2) to TRBJ2-5; unclear D gene. The origin of this receptor is a human donor in a cohort sampled during active COVID-19. The donor label of this sample is uncertain. The CDR3 region has the DNA TGTGCCAGCAGCCAAGATGACACATCAGACCAAGAGACCCAGTACTTC. Protein product: CASSQDDTSDQETQYF.